A selection of T cell receptor beta chains follows, all from one sample in a study of shared clonotypes between healthy human individuals. The repertoire was sequenced with immunoSEQ multiplex PCR; TCRdb's copy has only in-frame clones and lacks some. This table has under 600,000 clones, around three quarters appearing once. Sequencing used PBMCs. Receptors originate from a middle-aged woman in good health. Some clones in this sample may be carry-over from other donors' samples. CDR3s include the opening cysteine and the closing phenylalanine or tryptophan. The D gene is left open where the match is weak. Clone size is stated in some rows and not others, as once, few, many or a class when expanded.

j_gene,abundance,d_gene,v_gene,CDR3aa,CDR3nt
TRBJ2-5,few,NA,TRBV28,CASSSTLSGVQTQYF,TGTGCCAGCAGTTCGACTCTGTCGGGTGTCCAGACCCAGTACTTC
TRBJ1-1,few,TRBD1,TRBV5-5,CASSMGQLNTEAFF,TGTGCCAGCAGCATGGGACAGTTGAACACTGAAGCTTTCTTT
TRBJ2-7,few,TRBD1,TRBV2,CASSEGTGTDEQYF,TGTGCCAGCAGTGAAGGGACAGGGACAGACGAGCAGTACTTC
TRBJ2-1,once,NA,TRBV10-3,CAISESNTREQFF,TGTGCCATCAGTGAGTCAAACACGCGCGAGCAGTTCTTC
TRBJ2-1,NA,TRBD2,TRBV4-2,CASSLGLADDPYNEQFF,TGTGCCAGCAGCCTCGGACTAGCGGACGACCCGTACAATGAGCAGTTCTTC
TRBJ2-5,NA,TRBD2,TRBV7-2,CASSSGGGSGETQYF,TGTGCCAGCAGCTCCGGGGGGGGGTCTGGAGAGACCCAGTACTTC
TRBJ2-3,many,TRBD2,TRBV5-1,CASRSTTSQDTQYF,TGCGCCAGCAGATCAACGACTAGCCAGGATACGCAGTATTTT
TRBJ2-7,NA,TRBD1,TRBV27,CASRPWGTGTVYEQYF,TGTGCCAGCAGACCCTGGGGCACCGGGACAGTCTACGAGCAGTACTTC
TRBJ2-7,NA,TRBD1,TRBV6-5,CASTPDREPTKQYF,TGTGCCAGCACCCCGGACAGGGAACCTACGAAGCAGTACTTC
TRBJ2-1,NA,NA,TRBV18,CASSPTGSNEQFF,TGTGCCAGCTCACCAACGGGGTCCAATGAGCAGTTCTTC
TRBJ2-1,few,TRBD2,TRBV7-9,CASNPVGEGRWNEQFF,TGTGCCAGCAACCCGGTTGGGGAGGGCCGGTGGAATGAGCAGTTCTTC
TRBJ1-6,NA,NA,TRBV7-9,CASSSARGAYNSPLHF,TGTGCCAGCAGCTCAGCCCGGGGGGCTTATAATTCACCCCTCCACTTT
TRBJ2-7,NA,NA,TRBV29-1,CSVGTVGSYEQYF,TGCAGCGTTGGGACAGTAGGCTCCTACGAGCAGTACTTC
TRBJ1-4,few,TRBD1,TRBV30,CATGTGVTNEKLFF,TGTGCCACCGGGACAGGGGTGACTAATGAAAAACTGTTTTTT
TRBJ2-3,NA,NA,TRBV7-2,CASSFATADTQYF,TGTGCCAGCAGCTTTGCCACAGCAGATACGCAGTATTTT
TRBJ2-1,NA,TRBD2,TRBV7-3,CASSGGTSGSDEQFF,TGTGCCAGCAGCGGGGGGACTAGCGGGAGTGATGAGCAGTTCTTC
TRBJ2-7,NA,NA,TRBV9,CASSEDRDLGYEQYF,TGTGCCAGCAGCGAAGATAGGGACTTAGGCTACGAGCAGTACTTC
TRBJ2-7,NA,NA,TRBV18,CASSPPGPRKEQYF,TGTGCCAGCTCACCACCCGGGCCCCGGAAGGAGCAGTACTTC
TRBJ1-2,few,NA,TRBV30,CAQRALKFGYTF,TGTGCCCAGAGGGCCCTAAAGTTTGGCTACACCTTC
TRBJ1-1,few,TRBD1,TRBV29-1,CSVRQGDTEAFF,TGCAGCGTCAGACAGGGTGACACTGAGGCTTTCTTT
TRBJ2-3,NA,TRBD2,TRBV12-5,CASGLVSGAPSDTQYF,TGTGCTAGTGGTTTGGTGAGCGGGGCCCCTAGCGATACGCAGTATTTT
TRBJ2-1,NA,NA,TRBV9,CASSVEGDPFQPGEQFF,TGTGCCAGCAGCGTAGAAGGCGATCCGTTTCAACCTGGTGAGCAGTTCTTC
TRBJ2-7,NA,NA,TRBV25-1,CASSWQGLSYEQYF,TGTGCCAGCAGTTGGCAGGGTCTATCCTACGAGCAGTACTTC
TRBJ2-7,once,TRBD2,TRBV6-5,CASSTIAGGASF,TGTGCCAGCAGTACCATAGCGGGAGGAGCCAGTTTC
TRBJ1-2,NA,NA,TRBV7-9,CASTPRGDYGYTF,TGTGCCAGCACCCCCCGGGGGGACTATGGCTACACCTTC
TRBJ1-1,NA,TRBD1,TRBV28,CASSRDRGNTEAFF,TGTGCCAGCAGTAGGGACAGGGGCAACACTGAAGCTTTCTTT
TRBJ2-5,NA,NA,TRBV28,CASSGGTPRGQETQYF,TGTGCCAGCAGTGGCGGGACACCTAGGGGGCAAGAGACCCAGTACTTC
TRBJ2-5,NA,TRBD2,TRBV5-6,CASSLVVASGRETQYF,TGTGCCAGCAGCTTGGTGGTGGCCAGCGGGAGAGAGACCCAGTACTTC
TRBJ1-2,NA,NA,TRBV7-2,CASSLAVGAKGETF,TGTGCCAGCAGCTTAGCGGTAGGGGCTAAGGGTGAAACCTTC
TRBJ1-2,once,NA,TRBV28,CASSTRGPDLF,TGTGCCAGCAGTACCCGGGGCCCAGACCTCTTC
TRBJ2-3,NA,TRBD2,TRBV10-3,CAISRTSGAMGDTQYF,TGTGCCATCAGTAGGACTAGCGGGGCTATGGGAGATACGCAGTATTTT
TRBJ2-7,NA,NA,TRBV10-3,CAISDVTERTTPEQYF,TGTGCCATCAGTGACGTAACAGAGCGCACCACTCCCGAGCAGTACTTC
TRBJ2-7,NA,NA,TRBV11-2,CASSLGDSYEQYF,TGTGCCAGCAGCTTAGGGGACTCCTACGAGCAGTACTTC
TRBJ1-6,NA,NA,TRBV5-1,CASRLTEGSPLHF,TGCGCCAGCAGGTTGACGGAGGGTTCACCCCTCCACTTT
TRBJ2-3,NA,NA,TRBV6-4,CASSEGEGADTQYF,TGTGCCAGCAGTGAAGGAGAGGGGGCAGATACGCAGTATTTT
TRBJ2-2,NA,NA,TRBV7-6,CASSLVRAGELFF,TGTGCCAGCAGCTTAGTTAGGGCCGGGGAGCTGTTTTTT
TRBJ1-1,NA,NA,TRBV29-1,CSVSLGGNTEAFF,TGCAGCGTTTCCTTAGGCGGGAACACTGAAGCTTTCTTT
TRBJ2-7,NA,NA,TRBV10-3,CAISEGARYEQYF,TGTGCCATCAGTGAGGGGGCACGGTACGAGCAGTACTTC
TRBJ2-1,NA,TRBD1,TRBV11-1,CASSFLPGTGGLDEQFF,TGTGCCAGCAGCTTTCTACCCGGGACAGGGGGCTTGGATGAGCAGTTCTTC
TRBJ1-1,few,NA,TRBV5-1,CASSAGLTTEAFF,TGCGCCAGCAGCGCCGGACTCACGACCGAAGCTTTCTTT
TRBJ1-2,NA,NA,TRBV6-5,CASSQGPLKDGYTF,TGTGCCAGCAGCCAAGGGCCCTTGAAGGATGGCTACACCTTC
TRBJ2-7,NA,TRBD1,TRBV9,CASSVAVGQSYEQYF,TGTGCCAGCAGCGTAGCAGTGGGACAGTCCTACGAGCAGTACTTC
TRBJ2-3,NA,NA,TRBV7-3,CASTLYPTSTDTQYF,TGTGCCAGCACCCTTTACCCTACGTCCACAGATACGCAGTATTTT
TRBJ2-6,NA,NA,TRBV2,CASRKEVANVLTF,TGTGCCAGCAGAAAGGAAGTGGCCAACGTCCTGACTTTC
TRBJ2-1,NA,NA,TRBV11-2,CASSLAGTYNEQFF,TGTGCCAGCAGCTTAGCGGGGACCTACAATGAGCAGTTCTTC
TRBJ1-2,few,NA,TRBV27,CASRTADDYGYTF,TGTGCCAGCAGGACCGCGGACGACTATGGCTACACCTTC
TRBJ2-5,NA,NA,TRBV7-2,CASSLAPGWPTVQETQYF,TGTGCCAGCAGCCTCGCCCCGGGGTGGCCCACCGTCCAAGAGACCCAGTACTTC
TRBJ1-4,NA,TRBD1,TRBV28,CASSSPRTGKGEKLFF,TGTGCCAGCAGTTCCCCCAGGACAGGAAAGGGCGAAAAACTGTTTTTT
TRBJ1-6,NA,TRBD1,TRBV18,CASSPTGEPTLHF,TGTGCCAGCTCACCTACAGGGGAGCCCACCCTCCACTTT
TRBJ2-7,NA,NA,TRBV19,CASSIWKDAYEQYF,TGTGCCAGTAGTATATGGAAGGACGCCTACGAGCAGTACTTC
TRBJ2-3,NA,TRBD2,TRBV27,CASSLTSAGASPDTQYF,TGTGCCAGCAGTTTAACCTCGGCGGGAGCTTCCCCAGATACGCAGTATTTT
TRBJ1-2,NA,NA,TRBV9,CASSVSSSSGKWYGYTF,TGTGCCAGCAGCGTCTCGTCCTCCTCAGGGAAGTGGTATGGCTACACCTTC
TRBJ2-7,NA,NA,TRBV27,CASSLTPWRTAYEQYF,TGTGCCAGCAGTCTGACTCCCTGGCGGACAGCCTACGAGCAGTACTTC